This T cell receptor (beta chain) stems from a study of blood T cells in healthy people across ages. Details on this clonotype: Its antigen is unknown.

A second PCR, run for roughly 7 to 12 cycles, used a sample-barcoded 5' primer plus a J-beta primer mix. Using its own MiXCR run on the 5' RACE reads, TCRdb lists one record per CDR3 protein. The data show about 1.5 million distinct CDR3 sequences, roughly two fifths seen once. Study-level points and caveats: Measured against age, TCR beta diversity per million T cells decreased in a roughly linear manner.

The clonotype comes from a woman younger than 30 in good health. Input material: blood.

Here the CDR3 DNA reads TGTGCCAGCAGTTCATCGTTAGCGGGGGCCCGAGGGACCCAGTACTTC. Encoded protein: CASSSSLAGARGTQYF. V and J are TRBV12-3 or TRBV12-4 and TRBJ2-5; 9 positions match TRBD2. The CDR3 consists of 16 residues. The junction had 13 bases not matched to a gene; V was cut back by 4 bases and J by 7 bases.